The subject of this entry is one TCR beta chain. This record belongs to a study of blood T cell repertoires in COVID-19. Study-wide context: Acute and convalescent COVID-19 specimens originated in the United States, Italy and Spain.

In the study's own analysis: For nucleated cells, counts were estimated from reference gene primer amplification. TCRdb's copy holds only in-frame clones and misses some; the assay was immunoSEQ multiplex PCR. V, J and clone size are those of that table, while D and trimming were read from the DNA. The table lists some 86,000 clones, 85% of them singletons, with around 15% in the top ten. The CDR3 spans 15 residues. V was clipped by 3 bases and J by 8 bases; unmatched bases: 10. The germline V gene has CDR1 SEHNR and CDR2 FQNEAQ (reference sequence). The sequenced material came from peripheral blood. The genes are TRBV7-9 and TRBJ2-1; TRBD1 matches 7 bases. The receptor comes from a woman in her 70s with acute or convalescent COVID-19. The CDR3, as DNA: TGTGCCAGCAGCTTGGGGCAGGGGGTTTCCGATGAGCAGTTCTTC. Translated: CASSLGQGVSDEQFF.